A selection of T cell receptor beta chains follows, all from one sample in a study of blood T cell repertoires in COVID-19. The data were produced by immunoSEQ multiplex PCR, yet TCRdb's version contains in-frame clones alone and is incomplete. The repertoire has roughly 250,000 clones, approximately 86% of them found once; the top ten carry about 6%. The sequencing input was PBMCs or T cells enriched from blood (not recorded which). Receptors were obtained from a woman in her thirties with acute COVID-19. CDR3s include the opening cysteine and the closing phenylalanine or tryptophan. Each record gives: J gene, V gene, D gene, clone size, CDR3 protein, CDR3 DNA. D genes are given only for firm matches. Size values are once, few and many counts, or a class for expanded clones, and some rows have none.

TRBJ1-6,TRBV15,NA,NA,CATSRGGTYNSPLHF,TGTGCCACCAGCAGGGGGGGAACCTATAATTCACCCCTCCACTTT
TRBJ1-3,TRBV28,NA,NA,CASTVEERELNTIYF,TGTGCCAGCACCGTAGAGGAAAGGGAGTTAAACACCATATATTTT
TRBJ2-1,TRBV30,NA,NA,CASDNLAGTNNEQFF,TGTGCCTCCGACAACCTGGCGGGGACCAACAATGAGCAGTTCTTC
TRBJ1-1,TRBV2,NA,NA,CASSENRETEAFF,TGTGCCAGCAGTGAAAACAGGGAGACTGAAGCTTTCTTT
TRBJ2-7,TRBV9,NA,NA,CASSVDSLPYEQYF,TGTGCCAGCAGCGTCGACAGTCTTCCCTACGAGCAGTACTTC
TRBJ1-1,TRBV28,NA,NA,CATNRGGNTEAFF,TGTGCCACTAATCGAGGGGGGAACACTGAAGCTTTCTTT
TRBJ1-3,TRBV4-1,TRBD1,NA,CASSQDSNRGLGNTIYF,TGCGCCAGCAGCCAAGATAGCAACAGGGGGCTAGGAAACACCATATATTTT
TRBJ1-3,TRBV6-5,NA,NA,CASSGSMVGNTIYF,TGTGCCAGCAGCGGGTCGATGGTGGGAAACACCATATATTTT
TRBJ2-3,TRBV20-1,TRBD2,NA,CSASSLAGGRKDTQYF,TGCAGTGCTAGTTCCCTAGCGGGGGGGCGGAAAGATACGCAGTATTTT
TRBJ2-3,TRBV5-1,TRBD1,NA,CASSRGTGGITDTQYF,TGCGCCAGCAGCAGGGGGACAGGGGGGATCACAGATACGCAGTATTTT
TRBJ1-2,TRBV28,NA,NA,CASSFQGKDYGYTF,TGTGCCAGCAGTTTTCAGGGGAAGGACTATGGCTACACCTTC
TRBJ1-6,TRBV7-2,TRBD1,NA,CASSLVGRTGNVSPLHF,TGTGCCAGCAGCTTAGTCGGTCGGACAGGGAATGTGTCACCCCTCCACTTT
TRBJ1-2,TRBV2,TRBD1,NA,CASSPGGQVAGGYTF,TGTGCCAGCAGCCCCGGGGGACAGGTCGCGGGTGGCTACACCTTC
TRBJ2-7,TRBV7-9,NA,few,CASSSNVEQYF,TGTGCCAGCAGTTCTAACGTCGAGCAGTACTTC
TRBJ1-6,TRBV5-1,NA,NA,CASSLEVSSYNSPLHF,TGCGCCAGCAGCTTGGAAGTGAGCTCCTATAATTCACCCCTCCACTTT
TRBJ2-1,TRBV9,TRBD1,NA,CASSVSGTGINNEQFF,TGTGCCAGCAGCGTGTCCGGGACAGGGATAAACAATGAGCAGTTCTTC
TRBJ2-5,TRBV15,NA,NA,CATSRDGSRETQYF,TGTGCCACCAGCAGAGATGGGAGTCGGGAGACCCAGTACTTC
TRBJ1-5,TRBV12-3/TRBV12-4,NA,NA,CASSFLNQPQHF,TGTGCCAGCAGTTTTCTTAATCAGCCCCAGCATTTT
TRBJ2-1,TRBV28,TRBD1,NA,CASRAGTGPFNEQFF,TGTGCCAGCAGGGCCGGGACAGGGCCTTTCAATGAGCAGTTCTTC
TRBJ1-3,TRBV11-3,NA,NA,CASSLFQGSGNTIYF,TGTGCCAGCAGCTTATTTCAGGGCTCTGGAAACACCATATATTTT
TRBJ1-5,TRBV5-5,NA,NA,CASSETRTYNQPQHF,TGTGCCAGCAGCGAGACACGGACATACAATCAGCCCCAGCATTTT
TRBJ2-5,TRBV5-4,NA,NA,CASSSRGSETQYF,TGTGCCAGCAGCTCAAGGGGGTCGGAGACCCAGTACTTC
TRBJ2-7,TRBV11-2,NA,NA,CASSPYAGIMPEQYF,TGTGCCAGCAGTCCTTACGCAGGGATAATGCCCGAGCAGTACTTC
TRBJ1-4,TRBV28,NA,NA,CASSPGGRDEKLFF,TGTGCCAGCAGTCCGGGGGGCAGGGATGAAAAACTGTTTTTT
TRBJ2-7,TRBV7-2,TRBD1,NA,CASSLEGQPLRRSYEQYF,TGTGCCAGCAGCTTAGAGGGACAGCCCCTCCGTCGCTCCTACGAGCAGTACTTC
TRBJ1-2,TRBV15,NA,NA,CATSRDRGFAGYTF,TGTGCCACCAGCAGAGATCGGGGATTCGCTGGCTACACCTTC
TRBJ1-6,TRBV30,NA,NA,CAWSETGRNSPLHF,TGTGCCTGGAGTGAGACAGGAAGGAATTCACCCCTCCACTTT
TRBJ1-2,TRBV4-1,TRBD1,NA,CASSHAGQPTYGYTF,TGCGCCAGCAGCCATGCGGGACAGCCTACTTATGGCTACACCTTC
TRBJ2-3,TRBV4-3,TRBD1,NA,CASSQTGELSTDTQYF,TGCGCCAGCAGCCAAACAGGGGAATTGAGTACAGATACGCAGTATTTT
TRBJ1-6,TRBV4-3,NA,few,CASSQEDRPDSPLHF,TGCGCCAGCAGCCAAGAAGACAGGCCGGATTCACCCCTCCACTTT
TRBJ2-5,TRBV3-1/TRBV3-2,TRBD2,NA,CASSQRTSGQETQYF,TGTGCCAGCAGCCAACGGACTAGCGGGCAAGAGACCCAGTACTTC
TRBJ1-2,TRBV7-9,NA,NA,CASSPRGDGGYTF,TGTGCCAGCAGCCCCAGGGGCGACGGGGGCTACACCTTC
TRBJ2-6,TRBV15,NA,NA,CATSRVLAARGSGANVLTF,TGTGCCACCAGCAGAGTATTGGCAGCCAGGGGCTCTGGGGCCAACGTCCTGACTTTC
TRBJ1-2,TRBV5-4,TRBD1,few,CASSFPQGASDGYTF,TGTGCCAGCAGCTTCCCACAGGGGGCGTCGGATGGCTACACCTTC
TRBJ2-2,TRBV4-2,NA,NA,CASSLLVRDSSTGELFF,TGTGCCAGCAGCCTACTTGTCAGGGATAGTAGCACCGGGGAGCTGTTTTTT
TRBJ1-2,TRBV28,NA,NA,CASSSGGGIYGYTF,TGTGCCAGCAGTTCTGGGGGGGGCATCTATGGCTACACCTTC
TRBJ2-1,TRBV7-2,NA,few,CASSYDWRGSYNEQFF,TGTGCCAGCAGCTACGACTGGCGAGGCTCCTACAATGAGCAGTTCTTC
TRBJ2-7,TRBV27,TRBD2,NA,CASRSMAGVFDEQYF,TGTGCCAGCAGATCCATGGCGGGAGTATTCGACGAGCAGTACTTC
TRBJ2-7,TRBV7-8,NA,NA,CASSYLEVSREQYF,TGTGCCAGCAGCTATCTGGAGGTTAGTCGAGAGCAGTACTTC
TRBJ1-1,TRBV15,NA,NA,CATSRNLVTFF,TGTGCCACCAGCAGAAATCTCGTAACTTTCTTT
TRBJ2-7,TRBV19,TRBD1,NA,CASSGRGPSSYEQYF,TGTGCCAGTAGTGGCAGGGGGCCTTCCTCCTACGAGCAGTACTTC
TRBJ1-5,TRBV2,NA,NA,CASSESQGLAIGNQPQHF,TGTGCCAGCAGTGAGTCCCAGGGTTTGGCTATTGGCAATCAGCCCCAGCATTTT
TRBJ2-2,TRBV4-1,NA,NA,CASSQDHERAGFANTGELFF,TGCGCCAGCAGCCAAGATCATGAGCGGGCAGGGTTCGCGAACACCGGGGAGCTGTTTTTT
TRBJ2-7,TRBV11-2,TRBD1,NA,CASSLVVARGPYEQYF,TGTGCCAGCAGCTTAGTGGTGGCGAGGGGGCCTTACGAGCAGTACTTC